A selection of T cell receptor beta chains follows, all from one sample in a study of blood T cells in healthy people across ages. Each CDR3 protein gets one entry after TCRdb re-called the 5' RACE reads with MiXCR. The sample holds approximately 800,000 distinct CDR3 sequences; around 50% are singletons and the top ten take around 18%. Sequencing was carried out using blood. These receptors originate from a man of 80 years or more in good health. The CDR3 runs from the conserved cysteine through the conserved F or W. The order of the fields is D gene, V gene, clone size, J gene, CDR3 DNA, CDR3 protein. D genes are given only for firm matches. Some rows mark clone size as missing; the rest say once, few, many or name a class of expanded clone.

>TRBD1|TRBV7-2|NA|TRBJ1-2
TGTGCCAGCAGCTCGGCTACGGACAGGGGTAGTGGCTACACCTTC
CASSSATDRGSGYTF
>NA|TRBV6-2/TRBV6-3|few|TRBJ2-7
TGTGCCAGTAAGACGCATATCTCCTACGAGCAGTACTTC
CASKTHISYEQYF
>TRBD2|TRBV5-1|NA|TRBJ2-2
TGCGCCAGCAGCTGGGGGACTAGCAGGGCCGGGGAGCTGTTTTTT
CASSWGTSRAGELFF
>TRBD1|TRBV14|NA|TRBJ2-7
TGTGCCAGCAGCCCAAGGACAGGGGACAGGGACTACGAGCAGTACTTC
CASSPRTGDRDYEQYF
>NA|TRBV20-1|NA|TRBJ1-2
TGCAGTGCTAGAGAAGGAGGCTATGGCTACACCTTC
CSAREGGYGYTF
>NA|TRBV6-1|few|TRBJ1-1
TGTGCCAGCAGTGAAGAATTACCCACTGAAGCTTTCTTT
CASSEELPTEAFF
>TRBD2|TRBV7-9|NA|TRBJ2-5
TGTGCCAACCCGACTAGCCCAGAAGAGACCCAGTACTTC
CANPTSPEETQYF
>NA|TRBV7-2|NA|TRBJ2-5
TGTGCCAGCAGCTCCCCAATTGGACATTTCCAAGAGACCCAGTACTTC
CASSSPIGHFQETQYF
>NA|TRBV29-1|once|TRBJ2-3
TGCAGCGGGCGGAGGAGCACAGATACGCAGTATTTT
CSGRRSTDTQYF
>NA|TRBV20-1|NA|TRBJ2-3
TGCAGTGCTTCCTACTCCGGGGATCTCGCAGATACGCAGTATTTT
CSASYSGDLADTQYF
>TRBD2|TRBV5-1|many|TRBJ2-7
TGCGCCAGCAGCGGAGGACTAGCGGGGGACCTTAGAAACTACGAGCAGTACTTC
CASSGGLAGDLRNYEQYF
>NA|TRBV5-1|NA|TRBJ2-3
TGCGCCAGCAGCTTGGGTGGCCGGAACTTGGGGGATACGCAGTATTTT
CASSLGGRNLGDTQYF
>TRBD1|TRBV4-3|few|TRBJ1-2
TGCGCCAGCAGCCGGGCCACAGGGGGTAACTATGGCTACACCTTC
CASSRATGGNYGYTF
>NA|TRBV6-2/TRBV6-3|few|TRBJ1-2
TGTGCCAGCAGTTACGGACGGGTAAACTATGGCTACACCTTC
CASSYGRVNYGYTF
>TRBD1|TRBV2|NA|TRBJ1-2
TGTGCCAGCGGACACAGGGGCGGGGATCGCTATGGCTACACCTTC
CASGHRGGDRYGYTF
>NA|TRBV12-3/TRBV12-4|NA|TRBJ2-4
TGTGCCAGCAGTTTGCGACAGGACAAAAACATTCAGTACTTC
CASSLRQDKNIQYF
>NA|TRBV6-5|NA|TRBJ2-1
TGTGCCAGCAGACGGGATTTCGAGGTCAATGAGCAGTTCTTC
CASRRDFEVNEQFF
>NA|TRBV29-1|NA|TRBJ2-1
TGCAGCGTTAACCCTAGCGATGAGCAGTTCTTC
CSVNPSDEQFF
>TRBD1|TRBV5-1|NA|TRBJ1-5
TGCGCCAGCAGCCGGGGACAGTATCAGCCCCAGCATTTT
CASSRGQYQPQHF
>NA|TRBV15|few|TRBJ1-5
TGTGCCACCAGCAGAGATTTATCTCTCGGAGTCTCGCCCCAGCATTTT
CATSRDLSLGVSPQHF
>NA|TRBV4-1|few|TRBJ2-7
TGCGCCAGCAGCCAAGGGACAATCAACAATGAGCAGTACTTC
CASSQGTINNEQYF
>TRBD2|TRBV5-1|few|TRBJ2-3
TGCGCCAGCAGCTCCGCCCTACTAGCGGGGGAAGATACGCAGTATTTT
CASSSALLAGEDTQYF
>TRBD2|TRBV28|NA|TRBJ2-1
TGTGCCAGCAGTAAAGGGACTAGCGGGAGCAGTGAGCAGTTCTTC
CASSKGTSGSSEQFF
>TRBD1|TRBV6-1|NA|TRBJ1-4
TGTGCCAGCAGTGCGACAGGGGCGGACGAAAAACTGTTTTTT
CASSATGADEKLFF
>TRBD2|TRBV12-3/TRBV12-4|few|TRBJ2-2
TGTGCCAGCATTCCGGGACTAGTCACCGGGGAGCTGTTTTTT
CASIPGLVTGELFF
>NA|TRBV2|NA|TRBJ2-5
TGTGCCAGCAGTGAATTGGGCTTCAATGAGCAGTACTTC
CASSELGFNEQYF
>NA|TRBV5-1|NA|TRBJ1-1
TGCGCCAGCAGCCCCGGTGGGGGGGTGAACACTGAAGCTTTCTTT
CASSPGGGVNTEAFF
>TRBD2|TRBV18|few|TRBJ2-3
TGTGCCAGCTCACCACTTCGACTAGCGGCTACAGATACGCAGTATTTT
CASSPLRLAATDTQYF
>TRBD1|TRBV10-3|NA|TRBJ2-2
TGTGCCATCGGGACAGGGCCGAGCACCGGGGAGCTGTTTTTT
CAIGTGPSTGELFF
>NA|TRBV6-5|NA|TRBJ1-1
TGTGCCAGCAGTTACCAAGGCAGTGAAGCTTTCTTT
CASSYQGSEAFF
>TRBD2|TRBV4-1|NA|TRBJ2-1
TGCGCCAGCAGCCAGGGGAGACTAGCGGGGGGGCCTCGGGCTCTTGACAATGAGCAGTTCTTC
CASSQGRLAGGPRALDNEQFF
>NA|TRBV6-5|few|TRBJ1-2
TGTGCCAGCAGTTCCATGGCACTTAACTATGGCTACACCTTC
CASSSMALNYGYTF
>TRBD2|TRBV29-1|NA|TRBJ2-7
TGCAGCGTTGAAGTTCTAGCGGAGTACGAGCAGTACTTC
CSVEVLAEYEQYF
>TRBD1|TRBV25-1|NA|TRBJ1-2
TGTGCCAGCAGTGAATACGGGGACAGGGGGCCCTATGGCTACACCTTC
CASSEYGDRGPYGYTF
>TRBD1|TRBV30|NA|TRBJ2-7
TGTGCCTGGTCAAGGGACAGGTCGGACGAGCAGTACTTC
CAWSRDRSDEQYF
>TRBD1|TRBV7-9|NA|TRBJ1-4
TGTGCCAGCAGCTTAGTGACAGGGGGGACTAATGAAAAACTGTTTTTT
CASSLVTGGTNEKLFF
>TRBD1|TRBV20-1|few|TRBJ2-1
TGCAGTGCTTTAGACAGGGCCGCATACAATGAGCAGTTCTTC
CSALDRAAYNEQFF
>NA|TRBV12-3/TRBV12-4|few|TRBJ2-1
TGTGCCAGCAGCCGACTATCCCGAGTCAATGAGCAGTTCTTC
CASSRLSRVNEQFF
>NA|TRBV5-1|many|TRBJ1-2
TGCGCCAGCAGCTGGGAACAGGGCCCTAACTATGGCTACACCTTC
CASSWEQGPNYGYTF
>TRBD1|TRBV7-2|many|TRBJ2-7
TGTGCCAGCAGCCCAGCCGTGGCAGGGGGTATCTACGAGCAGTACTTC
CASSPAVAGGIYEQYF
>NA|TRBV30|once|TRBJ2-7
TGTGCCTGGAACCCGGACTTTTTCTACGAGCAGTACTTC
CAWNPDFFYEQYF